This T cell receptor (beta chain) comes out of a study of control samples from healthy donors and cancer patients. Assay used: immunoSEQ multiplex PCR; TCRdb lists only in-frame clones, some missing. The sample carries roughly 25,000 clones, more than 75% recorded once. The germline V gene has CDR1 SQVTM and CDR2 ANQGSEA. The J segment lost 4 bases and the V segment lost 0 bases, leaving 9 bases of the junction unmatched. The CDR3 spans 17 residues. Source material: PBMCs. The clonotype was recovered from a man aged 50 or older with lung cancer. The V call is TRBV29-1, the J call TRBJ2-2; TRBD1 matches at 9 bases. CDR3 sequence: CSVEDGKGTGPTGELFF. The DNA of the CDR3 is TGCAGCGTTGAAGACGGGAAGGGGACAGGGCCCACCGGGGAGCTGTTTTTT.